This T cell receptor (beta chain) was observed in a study of T-cell reconstitution after alpha-beta-depleted transplantation in children (dated by TCRdb to 2016 to 2017). Some background on the complete study: T-cell immune reconstitution after TCRalphabeta/CD19-depleted allogeneic hematopoietic cell transplantation in children was quantitatively tracked in the study by means of TCR repertoire profiling.

V was cut back by 0 bases and J by 5 bases, leaving a gap of 8 bases between them. CDR3 length: 13 amino acids, cysteine to phenylalanine. Only CDR3 DNA is held: 39 bases, read in frame from base 1. The germline V gene gives CDR1 as SGDLS and CDR2 as YYNGEE. Library creation used PCR. Instrument used: Illumina HiSeq 2500. TCR libraries were prepared with molecular barcoding, using unique molecular identifiers to normalize TCRbeta repertoire quantification. TCRdb passed the public sequencing reads through fastp at Q25 and MiXCR, retaining productive beta sequences. CDR3 protein sequences are deduplicated, and each keeps its most common genes and DNA. Present in this sample are nearly 550,000 distinct CDR3 sequences, around 17% of which were seen just once. Together, the top ten hold approximately 3% of the sample. Details on this clonotype: Its target antigen remains unknown. No qualities accompany the bases; no much larger clone lies one base away.

The rearrangement joined TRBV9 to TRBJ1-1; TRBD1 is a possible D gene, resting on 5 matching bases. This TCR was recovered from a human donor who donated a stem cell graft to a child with acute lymphoblastic leukemia. Sequenced here: PBMCs from the stem cell graft donor, sampled from the stem cell graft. The CDR3 here reads CASSVGRGTEAFF. At the DNA level, the sequence is TGTGCCAGCAGCGTAGGGCGGGGGACTGAAGCTTTCTTT.